Listed below are T cell receptor beta chains from one sample, sequenced in a study of T cell changes during pregnancy in multiple sclerosis. Profiled with immunoSEQ multiplex PCR; TCRdb holds only in-frame clones, not every one. Of tens of thousands of clones listed, about 88% are singletons. Sequences were derived from CD8+ T cells from peripheral blood mononuclear cells, sampled in the third trimester of pregnancy. All receptors come from a female donor with multiple sclerosis, enrolled in a pregnancy study. CDR3s leave out the opening cysteine and the closing phenylalanine or tryptophan. The order of the fields is V gene, CDR3 protein.

TRBV19 ASSVHRVANTGELF
TRBV7-9 ASSLWAVRLNTEAF
TRBV15 ATSSTKRTPFATEAF
TRBV19 ASSKTGGYYEQY
TRBV7-9 ASSLGLARI
TRBV13 ASTYSGAGGMNEQF
TRBV6-5 ASSPGQGDTDTQY
TRBV2 ASTLAGVKEQY
TRBV13 ASSLRTGLGEQY
TRBV2 ASSDPSDSASGNTIY